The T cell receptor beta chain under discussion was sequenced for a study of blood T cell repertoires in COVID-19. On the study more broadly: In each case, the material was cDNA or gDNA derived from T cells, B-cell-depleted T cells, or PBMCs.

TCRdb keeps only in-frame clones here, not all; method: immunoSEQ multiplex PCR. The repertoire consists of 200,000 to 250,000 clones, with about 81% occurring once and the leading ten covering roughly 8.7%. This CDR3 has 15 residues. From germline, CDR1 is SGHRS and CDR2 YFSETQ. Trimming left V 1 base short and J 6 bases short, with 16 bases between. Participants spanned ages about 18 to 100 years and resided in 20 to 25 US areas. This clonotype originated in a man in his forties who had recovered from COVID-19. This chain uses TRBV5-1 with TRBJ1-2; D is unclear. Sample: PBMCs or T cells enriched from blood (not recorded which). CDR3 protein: CASSLSARVEDGYTF. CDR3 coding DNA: TGCGCCAGCAGCTTGTCGGCTAGGGTGGAGGATGGCTACACCTTC.